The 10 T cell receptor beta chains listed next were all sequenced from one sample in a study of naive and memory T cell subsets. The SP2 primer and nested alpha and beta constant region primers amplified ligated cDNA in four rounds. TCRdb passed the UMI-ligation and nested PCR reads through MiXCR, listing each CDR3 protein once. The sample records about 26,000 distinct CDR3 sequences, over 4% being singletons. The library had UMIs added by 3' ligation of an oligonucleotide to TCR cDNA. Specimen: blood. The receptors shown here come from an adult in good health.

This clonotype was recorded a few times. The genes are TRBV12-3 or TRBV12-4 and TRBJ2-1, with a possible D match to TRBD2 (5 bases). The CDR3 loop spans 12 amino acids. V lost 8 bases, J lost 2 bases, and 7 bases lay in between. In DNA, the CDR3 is TGTGCCAGCCGCGGGCCCTACAATGAGCAGTTCTTC. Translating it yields CASRGPYNEQFF.

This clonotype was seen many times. The CDR3 bases are TGTGCCAGCAGCCCCCTACAGGGTCGAACTAATGAAAAACTGTTTTTT. It yields the protein CASSPLQGRTNEKLFF. The chain couples TRBV7-9 to TRBJ1-4; maybe TRBD1 (6 bases). Trimming shortened V by 5 bases and J by 1 base, and 14 bases separated the two germline ends. The CDR3 totals 16 residues. Germline V gives CDR1 SEHNR, CDR2 FQNEAQ (reference sequence).

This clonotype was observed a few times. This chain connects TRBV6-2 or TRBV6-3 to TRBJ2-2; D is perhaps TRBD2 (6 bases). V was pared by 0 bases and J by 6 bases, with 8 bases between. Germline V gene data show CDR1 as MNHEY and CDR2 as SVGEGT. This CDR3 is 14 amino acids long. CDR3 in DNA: TGTGCCAGCAGTTACTCGGCGGGATCCGGGGAGCTGTTTTTT. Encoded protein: CASSYSAGSGELFF.

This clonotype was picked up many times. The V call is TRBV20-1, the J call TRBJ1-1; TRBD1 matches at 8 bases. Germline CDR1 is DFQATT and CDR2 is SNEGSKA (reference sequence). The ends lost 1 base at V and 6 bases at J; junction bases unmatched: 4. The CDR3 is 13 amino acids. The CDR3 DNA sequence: TGCAGTGCTAGAGGACAGGGGTCCTCTGAAGCTTTCTTT. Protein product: CSARGQGSSEAFF.

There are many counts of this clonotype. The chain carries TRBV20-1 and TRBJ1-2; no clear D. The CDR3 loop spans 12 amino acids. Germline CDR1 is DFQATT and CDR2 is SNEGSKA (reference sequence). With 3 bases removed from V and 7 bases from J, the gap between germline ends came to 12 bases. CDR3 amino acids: CSASLRTLGYTF. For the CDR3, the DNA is TGCAGTGCTAGCCTACGAACCCTTGGCTACACCTTC.

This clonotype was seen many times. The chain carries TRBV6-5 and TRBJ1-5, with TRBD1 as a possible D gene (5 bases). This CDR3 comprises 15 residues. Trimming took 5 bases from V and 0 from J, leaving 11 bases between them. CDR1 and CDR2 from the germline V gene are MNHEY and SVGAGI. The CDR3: CASSLTTVSNQPQHF. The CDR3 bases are TGTGCCAGCAGTCTCACGACAGTTAGCAATCAGCCCCAGCATTTT.

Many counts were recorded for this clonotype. The CDR3 sequence: CAWSVGGSPLYEQYF. CDR3 nucleotide sequence: TGTGCCTGGAGTGTCGGCGGGAGCCCGCTCTACGAGCAGTACTTC. The V call is TRBV30, the J call TRBJ2-7; TRBD2 aligns across 7 bases. V lost 0 bases to trimming and J lost 3 bases; unmatched junction nucleotides: 8. Per the germline V gene, CDR1 is GTSNPN and CDR2 is SVGIG (reference sequence). CDR3 length equals 15 residues.

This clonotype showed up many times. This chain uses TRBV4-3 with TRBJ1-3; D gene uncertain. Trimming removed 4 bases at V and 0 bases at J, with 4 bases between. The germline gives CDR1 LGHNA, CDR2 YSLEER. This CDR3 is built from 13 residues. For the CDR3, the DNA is TGCGCCAGCAGCCTGGACTCTGGAAACACCATATATTTT. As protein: CASSLDSGNTIYF.

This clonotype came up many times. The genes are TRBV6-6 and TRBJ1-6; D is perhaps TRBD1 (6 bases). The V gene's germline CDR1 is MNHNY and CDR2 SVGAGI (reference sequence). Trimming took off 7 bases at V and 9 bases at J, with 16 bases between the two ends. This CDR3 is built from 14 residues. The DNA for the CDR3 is TGTGCCAGCACGTGGGGGCCCGACGCTTCACCCCTCCACTTT. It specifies CASTWGPDASPLHF.

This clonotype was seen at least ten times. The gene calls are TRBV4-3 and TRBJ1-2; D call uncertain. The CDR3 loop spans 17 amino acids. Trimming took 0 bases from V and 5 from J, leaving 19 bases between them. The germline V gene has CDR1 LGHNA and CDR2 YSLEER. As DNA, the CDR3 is TGCGCCAGCAGCCAAGATATAGGTTCTAGGCGTAGGTATGGCTACACCTTC. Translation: CASSQDIGSRRRYGYTF.